This T cell receptor (beta chain) was captured in a study of blood T cell repertoires in COVID-19. Study summary: Sources were T cells, B-cell-depleted T cells, or PBMCs; the material itself was cDNA or gDNA.

The CDR3 spans 15 residues. V gave up 3 bases and J gave up 0 bases; unmatched junction bases: 4. Germline V gives CDR1 SGDLS, CDR2 YYNGEE. Source study methods: Scientists estimated how many nucleated cells there were by amplifying reference gene primers. Some clones are missing from TCRdb's copy, which holds only in-frame ones; the method was immunoSEQ multiplex PCR. D and trimming come from the DNA, and the V and J calls and clone size come from that table. The sample lists 86,000 or so clones, around 80% occurring once. The gene calls are TRBV9 and TRBJ2-3, with 7 bases matching TRBD1. The receptor comes from a woman older than 75 with acute or convalescent COVID-19. Input material: peripheral blood. CDR3 bases: TGTGCCAGCAGCGACCGGGACAGTAGCACAGATACGCAGTATTTT. Translation gives CASSDRDSSTDTQYF.